Listed here are 27 T cell receptor beta chains from one sample, sequenced in a study of identical twins. TCRdb reprocessed the 5' RACE reads via MiXCR and lists one record per CDR3 protein. The table lists 500,000 to 650,000 distinct CDR3 sequences, about a fifth of them singletons, with 0.48% in the top ten. The sample was also linked to a second study, of yellow fever vaccine responses in identical twins.

Sequencing was carried out using CD4+ T cells sorted from blood. Receptor source: a woman in her late teens or twenties in good health.

There are a few counts of this clonotype. V usage is TRBV28 and J usage is TRBJ2-1, with unresolved D. V was cut by 7 bases and J by 12 bases, with 16 bases left in between. Germline V gene data show CDR1 as MDHEN and CDR2 as SYDVKM. CDR3 length: 12 residues. The CDR3 DNA sequence: TGTGCCAGCACCCATCGTGGGCTGTGGCAGTTCTTC. This gives the protein CASTHRGLWQFF.

The rearrangement uses TRBV3-1 and TRBJ1-2; D is possibly TRBD1 (5 bases). CDR1 LGHDT and CDR2 YNNKEL come from the germline V gene (reference sequence). Trimming took 5 bases from V and 3 from J, leaving 13 bases between them. The CDR3 consists of 14 residues. CDR3 sequence: CASSVQGRDYGYTF. In DNA form, the CDR3 reads TGTGCCAGCAGCGTTCAGGGACGGGACTATGGCTACACCTTC.

Here the CDR3 DNA reads TGTGCCAGTAGGAATAGCGGGTTCAGCTCTGGGGCCAACGTCCTGACTTTC. Its translation is CASRNSGFSSGANVLTF. This chain links TRBV19 with TRBJ2-6, with TRBD2 matching over 7 bases. After removal of 6 bases from V and 0 bases from J, the junction contained 8 bases not matched to a gene. Per germline, CDR1 LNHDA and CDR2 SQIVND (reference sequence). The length of the CDR3 is 17 residues.

The gene calls are TRBV12-3 or TRBV12-4 and TRBJ2-7, with TRBD1 as a possible D gene (6 bases). The CDR3 spans 14 residues. Trimming took 4 bases from V and 4 from J, leaving 14 bases between them. CDR3 sequence: CASSSQGFRYEQYF. CDR3 DNA: TGTGCCAGCAGTTCACAGGGTTTTCGGTACGAGCAGTACTTC.

This clonotype was seen a handful of times. The chain is built from TRBV27 and TRBJ2-3; 11 nucleotides agree with TRBD1. The ends lost 0 bases at V and 6 bases at J; junction bases unmatched: 17. The CDR3 has 20 amino acids. In germline, CDR1 is MNHEY, CDR2 SMNVEV (reference sequence). The chain's CDR3 is CASSLSRGSRWGQGEDTQYF. CDR3 nucleotide sequence: TGTGCCAGCAGTTTATCCAGAGGCAGCCGGTGGGGACAGGGGGAGGATACGCAGTATTTT.

There are a few counts of this clonotype. The CDR3 region has the DNA TGCAGTGCTTCTTCCGGGACAAATCACTACAATGAGCAGTTCTTC. It encodes CSASSGTNHYNEQFF. V and J are TRBV20-1 and TRBJ2-1; D may be TRBD1 (6 bases). V lost 5 bases and J 3 bases, leaving 17 bases between the germline ends. The CDR3 is 15 amino acids. Per the germline V gene, CDR1 is DFQATT and CDR2 is SNEGSKA (reference sequence).

This clonotype was observed at least ten times. The CDR3 here is CATSDRLTDTQYF. CDR3 sequence (DNA): TGTGCCACCAGTGATCGACTGACAGATACGCAGTATTTT. This sequence joins TRBV24-1 and TRBJ2-3; D is unclear. Per the germline V gene, CDR1 is KGHDR and CDR2 is SFDVKD. V lost 3 bases and J 3 bases, leaving 6 bases between the germline ends. This CDR3 has 13 residues.

The count of this clonotype is one. The chain uses TRBV6-1 and TRBJ2-1, with 7 bases matching TRBD1. The trim removed 6 bases at V and 14 bases at J, leaving 16 bases unmatched. This CDR3 comprises 14 residues. Germline CDR1 MNHNS, CDR2 SASEGT. CDR3 residues: CASRQTTGDRTKFF. CDR3 nucleotide sequence: TGTGCCAGCAGGCAAACAACAGGGGACCGTACTAAGTTCTTC.

The rearrangement links TRBV4-1 to TRBJ2-1, with a possible D match to TRBD2 (6 bases). V lost 4 bases, J lost 6 bases, and 10 bases lay in between. The CDR3 totals 13 residues. Germline loops: CDR1 MGHRA, CDR2 YSYEKL. The CDR3 is CASSPLGGNEQFF. As DNA, the CDR3 is TGCGCCAGCAGCCCCCTGGGGGGCAATGAGCAGTTCTTC.

The chain couples TRBV5-1 to TRBJ2-3; no reliable D call. This CDR3 region has 13 residues. Germline lookup yields CDR1 SGHRS and CDR2 YFSETQ. Trimming pared 4 bases from V and 2 bases from J, leaving 8 bases between. The DNA for the CDR3 is TGCGCCAGCAGCGTGATTCTCACAGATACGCAGTATTTT. It codes for CASSVILTDTQYF.

This clonotype was recorded once. This chain links TRBV10-1 with TRBJ2-1, with 10 bases identical to TRBD2. Trimming took 5 bases from V and 9 from J; bases not matched to a gene: 13. The CDR3 consists of 16 residues. CDR1 and CDR2 (germline): WNHNN, SYGVQD (reference sequence). The CDR3 here is CASSLHTSGARGEQFF. The CDR3 region has the DNA TGCGCCAGCAGTCTTCATACTAGCGGGGCCAGGGGTGAGCAGTTCTTC.

The chain recombines TRBV3-1 with TRBJ2-2; D is undetermined. CDR3 length: 15 amino acids. The germline V gene encodes CDR1 LGHDT and CDR2 YNNKEL (reference sequence). The V and J ends lost 1 base and 5 bases respectively, with 11 bases between them. This CDR3 reads CASSQAGVRTGELFF. In nucleotides, the CDR3 is TGTGCCAGCAGCCAAGCTGGGGTAAGGACCGGGGAGCTGTTTTTT.

In this sample, this clonotype turned up a few times. This sequence joins TRBV27 and TRBJ2-1, with 7 bases matching TRBD2. CDR3 length: 15 amino acids. Germline CDR1 and CDR2: MNHEY and SMNVEV (reference sequence). Losses at the gene ends were 1 base for V and 5 bases for J; bases not matched to a gene: 5. The CDR3 protein is CASSLLASGHNEQFF. The CDR3 DNA sequence: TGTGCCAGCAGTTTATTGGCTAGCGGCCACAATGAGCAGTTCTTC.

This clonotype was detected a few times. J is TRBJ2-1 and V is TRBV6-1, with 7 bases identical to TRBD2. CDR1 is MNHNS and CDR2 is SASEGT in the germline V gene. This CDR3 region has 14 residues. The V gene end was trimmed by 6 bases and the J gene end by 5 bases; junction bases not matched to a gene: 7. CDR3 amino acids: CASRKSGEHNEQFF. The CDR3 DNA sequence: TGTGCCAGCAGGAAGAGCGGGGAACACAATGAGCAGTTCTTC.

This clonotype was seen only once. The V call is TRBV6-1, the J call TRBJ2-7; 10 nucleotides line up with TRBD2. The V segment lost 2 bases and the J segment 6 bases; nucleotides outside the gene matches: 10. Germline-derived CDR1 and CDR2 are MNHNS and SASEGT. The length of the CDR3 is 16 residues. The CDR3, as DNA: TGTGCCAGCAGTGAAAGGTCTAGCGGGAGTTCCCTCGAGCAGTACTTC. This translates into CASSERSSGSSLEQYF.

This clonotype was seen only a few times. The rearrangement uses TRBV15 and TRBJ1-2; no clear D gene. The germline V and J ends were trimmed by 0 bases and 4 bases, with 12 bases remaining between them. Per germline, CDR1 LNHNV and CDR2 YYDKDF (reference sequence). The CDR3 extends over 15 amino acids. CDR3 sequence reads: CATSRDASGPYGYTF. In DNA, the CDR3 is TGTGCCACCAGCAGAGATGCAAGTGGACCCTATGGCTACACCTTC.

This clonotype was detected only a few times. V gene TRBV5-6 combines with J gene TRBJ2-7; D ambiguous. The CDR3 runs 13 residues. V lost 1 base, J lost 4 bases, and 9 bases lay in between. Germline V CDR1 and CDR2: SGHDT, YYEEEE. CDR3 region: CASSLWQLYEQYV. Here the CDR3 DNA reads TGTGCCAGCAGCTTGTGGCAGCTTTACGAGCAGTACGTC.

The rearrangement uses TRBV7-9 and TRBJ2-1; TRBD1 aligns across 7 bases. V lost 9 bases to trimming and J lost 3 bases; unmatched junction nucleotides: 8. Germline V CDR1 and CDR2: SEHNR, FQNEAQ (reference sequence). The CDR3 spans 14 residues. The CDR3 region has the DNA TGTGCCAGTAAACCGGGACAGTACTACAATGAGCAGTTCTTC. It encodes CASKPGQYYNEQFF.

This clonotype has ten or more counts. The CDR3 region has the DNA TGTGCCAGCAGTCCGAGACTAGCGGGAGGAAACAATGAGCAGTTCTTC. Its translation is CASSPRLAGGNNEQFF. The chain has TRBV3-1 and TRBJ2-1, with 13 bases aligning to TRBD2. The ends lost 6 bases at V and 5 bases at J; junction bases unmatched: 7. The V gene's germline CDR1 is LGHDT and CDR2 YNNKEL (reference sequence). This CDR3 is built from 16 residues.

The CDR3 DNA sequence: TGTGCCAGCACCCTGCAACAGGGGGAATGGAGGACCGGGGAGCTGTTTTTT. It yields the protein CASTLQQGEWRTGELFF. V is TRBV6-2 or TRBV6-3 and J is TRBJ2-2, with 8 bases fitting TRBD1. Germline V gives CDR1 MNHEY, CDR2 SVGEGT. The CDR3 contains 17 residues. The ends lost 7 bases at V and 5 bases at J; junction bases unmatched: 15.

The gene calls are TRBV12-3 or TRBV12-4 and TRBJ1-1; TRBD1 matches at 9 bases. The CDR3 spans 14 residues. V dropped 8 bases and J dropped 4; count of bases not matched to a gene: 8. The CDR3 nucleotides read TGTGCCAGCGTCAACAGGGGGCTGGCCACTGAAGCTTTCTTT. Residues: CASVNRGLATEAFF.

This clonotype was found a few times. This chain connects TRBV11-2 to TRBJ2-3; 9 bases are shared with TRBD1. Per the germline V gene, CDR1 is SGHAT and CDR2 is FQNNGV. The junction had 13 bases not matched to a gene; V was cut back by 5 bases and J by 4 bases. CDR3 size: 17 residues. The CDR3 region is CASSPRIGGQGPDTQYF. CDR3 DNA: TGTGCCAGCAGCCCCCGCATTGGGGGACAGGGTCCAGATACGCAGTATTTT.

In regard to this clonotype: A read error may produce the germline difference seen at one junction end. The V call is TRBV12-3 or TRBV12-4, the J call TRBJ2-1; TRBD1 agrees at 7 bases. This CDR3 is built from 15 residues. Here the CDR3 DNA reads TGTGCCAGCAGCCCCACAGGGGAGTCGTACAATGAGCTGTTCTTC. Its translation is CASSPTGESYNELFF.

In its sample, this clonotype was seen many times. The V call is TRBV3-1, the J call TRBJ1-2; unclear D gene. Germline V gene data show CDR1 as LGHDT and CDR2 as YNNKEL (reference sequence). The CDR3 runs to 14 residues. Trimming left V 0 bases short and J 8 bases short, with 13 bases between. The CDR3: CASSQDFTGPGYTF. DNA of the CDR3: TGTGCCAGCAGCCAAGATTTTACGGGCCCCGGCTACACCTTC.

This clonotype was found many times. The rearrangement joins TRBV12-3 or TRBV12-4 to TRBJ1-5, with D uncertain. Trimming shortened V by 3 bases and J by 4 bases, and 10 bases separated the two germline ends. This CDR3 has 14 amino acids. The CDR3 region is CASSFSRANQPQHF. The DNA of the CDR3 is TGTGCCAGCAGTTTTTCCCGGGCGAATCAGCCCCAGCATTTT.

V is TRBV10-3 and J is TRBJ2-7, with D perhaps TRBD1 (5 bases). Between the trimmed V and J ends, which lost 6 bases and 3 bases, there was a span of 9 bases. Germline lookup yields CDR1 ENHRY and CDR2 SYGVKD. CDR3 length: 12 amino acids. CDR3 sequence (DNA): TGTGCCATCAGCGGACAAGACTACGAGCAGTACTTC. Its translation: CAISGQDYEQYF.

This clonotype was detected only a few times. The CDR3 DNA reads TGTGCCAGCAGCTTACAAGCGGGAGGGCCCGATGAGCAGTTCTTC. It translates to CASSLQAGGPDEQFF. This rearrangement joins TRBV7-2 to TRBJ2-1, with 10 bases matching TRBD2. Germline CDR1 reads SGHTA; CDR2 reads FQGNSA. V lost 2 bases and J lost 8; bases outside the gene matches: 6. The CDR3 length is 15 residues.